The clone carrying this T cell receptor beta chain occurred a few times. The antigen is undetermined. J lost 12 bases, V lost 3 bases, and 7 bases had no gene match. Germline V gives CDR1 GTSNPN, CDR2 SVGIG (reference sequence). This CDR3 contains 12 residues. This record comes from a study of vaccination and CD4 T cells after COVID-19. In the study overall: Participants got two doses of BNT162b2 or mRNA-1273 vaccine. The stimulating agents, overlapping spike peptides, came from SARS-CoV-2, HCoV-NL63, HCoV-OC43 and HCoV-229E.

The assay that was used to sequence DNA from cultured CD4+ T cells was the Oncomine TCR Beta short-read assay. Via MiXCR, TCRdb re-called the PCR reads, giving one row per CDR3 protein. The sample holds approximately 6,000 distinct CDR3 sequences, roughly 37% seen once. Treatment meaning: roughly 10-day PBMC culture with coronavirus spike peptide pools or control peptides (ViraFEST assay). Investigators obtained the unexposed donor's CD4+ T cells before the COVID-19 pandemic (2011-2018). It was with roughly 9.6 IU/ml IL-2 and roughly 9.5 ug/ml peptide pools that roughly 2 million PBMCs per well were cultured. Scientists separated out CD4+ T cells through negative selection following 10 days in culture.

Sequenced material: CD4+ T cells from blood, cultured in vitro. This receptor was obtained from a human donor in good health. V gene TRBV30 combines with J gene TRBJ1-1; 10 bases match TRBD1. The CDR3 sequence is CAWSPGTGATFF. CDR3 DNA sequence: TGTGCCTGGAGCCCCGGGACAGGGGCAACTTTCTTT.